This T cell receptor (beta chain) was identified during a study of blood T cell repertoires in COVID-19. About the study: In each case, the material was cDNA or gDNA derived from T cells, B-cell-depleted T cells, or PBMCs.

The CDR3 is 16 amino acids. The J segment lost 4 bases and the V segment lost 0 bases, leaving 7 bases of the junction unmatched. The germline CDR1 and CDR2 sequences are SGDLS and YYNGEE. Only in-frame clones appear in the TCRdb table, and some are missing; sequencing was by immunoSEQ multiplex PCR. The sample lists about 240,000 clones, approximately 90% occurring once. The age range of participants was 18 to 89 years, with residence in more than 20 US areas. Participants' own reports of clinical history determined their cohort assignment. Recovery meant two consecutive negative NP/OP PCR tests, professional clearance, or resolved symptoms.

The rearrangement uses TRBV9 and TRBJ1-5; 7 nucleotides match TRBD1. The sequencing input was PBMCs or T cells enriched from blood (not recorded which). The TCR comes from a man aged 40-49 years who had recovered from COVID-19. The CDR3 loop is CASSVVLGRGNQPQHF. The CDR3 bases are TGTGCCAGCAGCGTAGTGTTGGGCAGGGGGAATCAGCCCCAGCATTTT.